The clone carrying this T cell receptor beta chain was picked up many times. Researchers took RNA transcripts and amplified TCR beta CDR3 regions from them. HTBI-primed first-round RT-PCR preceded second-round multiplex PCR. A single record per CDR3 protein comes from TCRdb applying MiXCR to the multiplex PCR reads. The table records roughly 170,000 distinct CDR3 sequences, 39% of them present only once. This specimen comes from a study of Graves' ophthalmopathy and Graves' hyperthyroidism. Study-level background: Investigators collected peripheral blood at initial diagnosis, before any treatment was given.

Unmatched junction bases numbered 5, after V lost 5 bases and J lost 7 bases. The CDR3 totals 14 residues. Per the germline V gene, CDR1 is MDHEN and CDR2 is SYDVKM. Certain patients were not enrolled. These were patients with other autoimmune diseases, uncontrolled infections, pregnancy or lactation. The sequenced sample was peripheral blood. The chain combines TRBV28 with TRBJ1-1; 12 bases are a match to TRBD1. The TCR comes from a man in his thirties or forties with Graves' ophthalmopathy. The CDR3 nucleotides are TGTGCCAGCAGTCGGGGACAGGGGGCGATTGAAGCTTTCTTT. Translating gives CASSRGQGAIEAFF.